A selection of T cell receptor beta chains follows, all from one sample in a study of neurological immune-mediated disorders. Each CDR3 protein gets one entry after TCRdb re-called the 5' RACE reads with MiXCR. The table has around 50,000 distinct CDR3 sequences, 3.5% seen once; the top ten hold around 3.1%. Sequenced: PBMCs. The receptors originated from a woman in her 30s with multiple sclerosis. The CDR3 runs from the conserved cysteine through the conserved F or W. A D gene is named only where the DNA matches it firmly. A row's size may be missing; if present it is once, few, many or a size class.

>16|TRBJ1-3|many|TRBD1|TRBV20-1
CSARGTADISGNTIYF
TGCAGTGCTAGGGGGACAGCCGACATCTCTGGAAACACCATATATTTT
>15|TRBJ2-5|many|-|TRBV20-1
CSARLIARRAETQYF
TGCAGTGCCCGCCTAATAGCCCGACGGGCGGAGACCCAGTACTTC
>15|TRBJ1-5|many|-|TRBV5-1
CASSLEGGMGQPQHF
TGCGCCAGCAGCTTGGAGGGGGGCATGGGGCAGCCCCAGCATTTT
>12|TRBJ2-7|many|-|TRBV20-1
CSASGGTYEQYF
TGCAGTGCTAGTGGGGGAACCTACGAGCAGTACTTC
>17|TRBJ1-1|many|-|TRBV4-1
CASSQGPWGGMNTEAFF
TGCGCCAGCAGCCAAGGCCCCTGGGGGGGAATGAACACTGAAGCTTTCTTT
>14|TRBJ2-1|many|-|TRBV5-1
CASSLSWRNNEQFF
TGCGCCAGCAGCTTGTCTTGGCGGAACAATGAGCAGTTCTTC
>15|TRBJ2-7|many|TRBD2|TRBV4-1
CASSPKSREGYEQYF
TGCGCCAGCAGCCCAAAGTCGCGGGAGGGTTACGAGCAGTACTTC
>15|TRBJ2-3|few|TRBD2|TRBV3-1
CASSLGTRGTDTQYF
TGTGCCAGCAGCCTCGGGACTAGGGGGACAGATACGCAGTATTTT
>14|TRBJ1-4|many|TRBD1|TRBV11-2
CASSTTTDREKLFF
TGTGCCAGCAGCACTACCACCGACAGGGAGAAACTGTTTTTT
>11|TRBJ2-3|many|-|TRBV10-3
CAISGSDTQYF
TGTGCCATCAGTGGTTCAGATACGCAGTATTTT
>17|TRBJ2-1|many|-|TRBV7-2
CASSPGKTSISYNEQFF
TGTGCCAGCAGCCCTGGGAAGACTTCTATTTCCTACAATGAGCAGTTCTTC
>15|TRBJ2-1|many|-|TRBV12-5
CASGSNVGRYNEQFF
TGTGCTAGTGGTTCAAACGTCGGGAGATACAATGAGCAGTTCTTC
>13|TRBJ2-5|many|-|TRBV20-1
CSADRGAQETQYF
TGCAGTGCAGACCGCGGGGCCCAAGAGACCCAGTACTTC
>16|TRBJ2-2|-|-|TRBV15
CATSRRSVGGAGELFF
TGTGCCACCAGCAGAAGGAGTGTTGGAGGGGCCGGGGAGCTGTTTTTT
>15|TRBJ1-2|many|-|TRBV4-3
CASSQEPRVVYGYTF
TGCGCCAGCAGCCAAGAGCCAAGAGTGGTCTATGGCTACACCTTC
>14|TRBJ2-3|many|-|TRBV28
CASSLYRGLDTQYF
TGTGCCAGCAGTTTGTATCGGGGTCTAGATACGCAGTATTTT
>13|TRBJ2-1|few|-|TRBV6-1
CASLGSKVNEQFF
TGTGCCAGTCTGGGAAGCAAGGTCAATGAGCAGTTCTTC
>15|TRBJ2-7|many|TRBD1|TRBV4-1
CASSQVEGQSYEQYF
TGCGCCAGCAGCCAAGTAGAGGGACAGTCCTACGAGCAGTACTTC
>15|TRBJ2-5|many|TRBD2|TRBV6-5
CASSPSGGYQETQYF
TGTGCCAGCAGCCCAAGCGGGGGGTACCAAGAGACCCAGTACTTC
>15|TRBJ2-5|many|-|TRBV12-3/TRBV12-4
CASSHSRLGQETQYF
TGTGCCAGCAGCCACTCCAGACTTGGACAAGAGACCCAGTACTTC
>14|TRBJ2-1|many|TRBD1|TRBV5-1
CASSFGQGYNEQFF
TGCGCCAGCAGCTTCGGACAGGGCTACAATGAGCAGTTCTTC
>18|TRBJ2-3|many|TRBD1|TRBV11-2
CASSLRPDRGFSTDTQYF
TGTGCCAGCAGCCTCCGACCCGACAGGGGCTTTAGCACAGATACGCAGTATTTT
>15|TRBJ2-7|few|-|TRBV19
CASSIERAGSYEQYF
TGTGCCAGTAGTATTGAAAGGGCGGGGAGCTACGAGCAGTACTTC
>14|TRBJ1-5|many|-|TRBV2
CASSGQYSNQPQHF
TGTGCCAGCAGTGGCCAGTATAGCAATCAGCCCCAGCATTTT
>17|TRBJ2-1|many|TRBD2|TRBV5-6
CASSRIGLAGGNNEQFF
TGTGCCAGCAGTCGTATCGGACTAGCGGGGGGAAACAATGAGCAGTTCTTC
>14|TRBJ1-2|many|-|TRBV2
CASRGTVSNYGYTF
TGTGCCAGCAGGGGAACGGTATCTAACTATGGCTACACCTTC
>15|TRBJ2-1|-|TRBD2|TRBV18
CASSQSGSSYNEQFF
TGTGCCAGCTCACAGAGCGGGAGCTCCTACAATGAGCAGTTCTTC
>16|TRBJ2-1|-|-|TRBV6-2/TRBV6-3
CASSRFVGGGYNEQFF
TGTGCCAGCAGCCGTTTCGTAGGGGGGGGGTACAATGAGCAGTTCTTC
>14|TRBJ1-1|few|-|TRBV6-2/TRBV6-3
CASSYPSRGAEAFF
TGTGCCAGCAGTTACCCCTCAAGGGGGGCTGAAGCTTTCTTT
>12|TRBJ2-3|many|-|TRBV5-5
CASSLFTDTQYF
TGTGCCAGCAGCTTGTTCACAGATACGCAGTATTTT
>15|TRBJ2-3|many|TRBD2|TRBV6-5
CASSPSGGSTDTQYF
TGTGCCAGCAGTCCGAGCGGGGGTAGCACAGATACGCAGTATTTT
>15|TRBJ2-3|many|-|TRBV29-1
CSVPPPGTFTDTQYF
TGCAGCGTTCCCCCCCCAGGGACCTTTACAGATACGCAGTATTTT
>13|TRBJ1-4|once|-|TRBV18
CASSSTTEEKLFF
TGTGCCAGCTCATCTACAACAGAGGAAAAACTGTTTTTT
>14|TRBJ1-5|many|TRBD1|TRBV7-2
CASSWGQQNQPQHF
TGTGCCAGCAGCTGGGGACAGCAGAATCAGCCCCAGCATTTT
>13|TRBJ2-7|few|TRBD2|TRBV20-1
CSASSLAGKEQYF
TGCAGTGCTAGTTCTCTAGCGGGAAAAGAGCAGTACTTC